This TCR beta chain was sequenced during a study of PD-1 blockade in classical Hodgkin lymphoma. Germline V CDR1 and CDR2: SGHNT, YYREEE (reference sequence). This CDR3 contains 12 residues. V lost 7 bases, J lost 13 bases, and 17 bases lay in between. Relapse after autologous stem cell transplantation occurred in every patient, and brentuximab vedotin exposure varied. Magnetic negative selection purified CD4+ T cells from thawed PBMCs. The table came from immunoSEQ multiplex PCR; TCRdb's copy has only in-frame clones and leaves some out. The sample lists 1,500 to 2,000 clones; roughly 90% were seen once.

The sequence was obtained from a human donor with classical Hodgkin lymphoma. The starting material was CD4+ T cells from blood, obtained at baseline. The genes are TRBV5-4 and TRBJ1-4, with D maybe TRBD1 (5 bases). The CDR3 nucleotides read TGTGCCAGCCGACGAAACGGGGGGGTACTGTTTTTT. Its protein is CASRRNGGVLFF.